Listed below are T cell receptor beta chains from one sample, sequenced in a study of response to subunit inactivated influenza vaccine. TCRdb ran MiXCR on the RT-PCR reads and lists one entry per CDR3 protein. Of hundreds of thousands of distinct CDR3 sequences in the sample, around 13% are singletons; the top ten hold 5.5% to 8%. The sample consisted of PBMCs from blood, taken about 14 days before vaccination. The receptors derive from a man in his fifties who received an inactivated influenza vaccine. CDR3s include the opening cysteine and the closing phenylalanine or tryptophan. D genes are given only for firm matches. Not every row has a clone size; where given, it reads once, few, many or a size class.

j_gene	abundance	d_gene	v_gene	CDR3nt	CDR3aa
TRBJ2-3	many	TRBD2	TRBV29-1	TGCAGCGTTGCCGGGAGGAACACAGATACGCAGTATTTT	CSVAGRNTDTQYF
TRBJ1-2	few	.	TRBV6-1	TGTGCCAGCAGTCAACAGCACTATGGCTACACCTTC	CASSQQHYGYTF
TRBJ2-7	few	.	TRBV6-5	TGTGCCAGCAGTTACATGGGCGGGGTGCAGTACTTC	CASSYMGGVQYF
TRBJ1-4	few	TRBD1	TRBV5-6	TGTGCCAGCAGCCAACAGGGGAGGGCAAGGGAAAAACTGTTTTTT	CASSQQGRAREKLFF
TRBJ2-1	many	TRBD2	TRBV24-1	TGTGCCACCAGCCCGGGAGGGTATTACAATGAGCAGTTCTTC	CATSPGGYYNEQFF
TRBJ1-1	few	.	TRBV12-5	TGTGCTAGTGGTTCAACCGGACAGACAACGCAGAACACTGAAGCTTTCTTT	CASGSTGQTTQNTEAFF
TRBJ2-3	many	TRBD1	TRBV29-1	TGCAGCGTTGGACAGGGGGCTAGAAAAGATACGCAGTATTTT	CSVGQGARKDTQYF
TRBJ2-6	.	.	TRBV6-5	TGTGCCAGCAGTTCGCCGGCTGGTGGGGCCAACGTCCTGACTTTC	CASSSPAGGANVLTF
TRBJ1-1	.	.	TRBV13	TGTGCCAGCAGCCTTAAAGAGACCGGGACTGAAGCTTTCTTT	CASSLKETGTEAFF
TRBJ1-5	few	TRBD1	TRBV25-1	TGTGCCAGCAGTGAATCGGGACAGGGGATCAATCAGCCCCAGCATTTT	CASSESGQGINQPQHF
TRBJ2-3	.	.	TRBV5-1	TGCGCCAGCAGCCCGACCCCACGGGGGGCCACAGATACGCAGTATTTT	CASSPTPRGATDTQYF
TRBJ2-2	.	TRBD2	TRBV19	TGTGCCAGTAGTTCGCAACCGGGACTAGGAAACGCCGGGGAGCTGTTTTTT	CASSSQPGLGNAGELFF
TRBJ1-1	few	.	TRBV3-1	TGTGCCAGCAGCCGTGGTCGGCACACTGAAGCTTTCTTT	CASSRGRHTEAFF